Listed here is a single TCR beta chain. Then a second PCR, running roughly 7 to 11 cycles, was carried out with a sample-barcoded 5' primer and a J-beta primer mix. TCRdb recomputed calls from the 5' RACE reads with MiXCR, one row per CDR3 protein. The data show approximately 760,000 distinct CDR3 sequences, around 25% seen once. The sample comes from a study of blood T cells in healthy people across ages. V was trimmed by 1 base and J by 8 bases, leaving 9 bases between them. In germline, CDR1 is LNHNV, CDR2 YYDKDF (reference sequence). The CDR3 runs to 14 residues. These records were also assigned to another study, of T cells of mothers and their children.

Sequenced: blood. The V and J genes are TRBV15 and TRBJ1-6; perhaps TRBD1 as D (5 bases). The receptor was derived from a boy aged 10-17 years in good health. CDR3: CATSRAGVDSPLHF. CDR3 coding DNA: TGTGCCACCAGCAGAGCGGGGGTGGATTCACCCCTCCACTTT.